The next 15 T cell receptor beta chains were all read from a single sample in a study of T cell responses to AZD1222 COVID-19 vaccine. Assay: immunoSEQ multiplex PCR; the TCRdb copy retains only in-frame clones and omits some. The sample has about 110,000 clones; around 86% are singletons. Sequenced here: peripheral blood, sampled on day 0 of AZD1222 vaccination. The receptors shown here come from an adult in good health.

The rearrangement uses TRBV6-5 and TRBJ2-5, with a tentative D call TRBD1 (6 bases). CDR1 and CDR2 (germline): MNHEY, SVGAGI. Trimming cost V 6 bases and J 5 bases, with 13 bases left between them. The CDR3 consists of 13 residues. The CDR3 nucleotides read TGTGCCAGCAGAGGGGGATCGTGGGAGACCCAGTACTTC. Translation: CASRGGSWETQYF.

In this sample, this clone turned up once. The gene calls are TRBV19 and TRBJ1-2; D is unclear. The CDR3 has 15 residues. Germline lookup yields CDR1 LNHDA and CDR2 SQIVND (reference sequence). Trimming stripped 1 base from V and 0 bases from J, with 9 bases between. This CDR3 is CASSIGSGPNYGYTF. The DNA of the CDR3 is TGTGCCAGTAGTATAGGATCCGGGCCTAACTATGGCTACACCTTC.

The J gene is TRBJ1-2, the V gene TRBV12-3 or TRBV12-4; D remains ambiguous. V was trimmed by 2 bases and J by 7 bases, leaving 8 bases between them. This CDR3 contains 12 residues. CDR3 protein: CASSLTVFGYTF. The CDR3 nucleotides are TGTGCCAGCAGTTTAACGGTTTTTGGCTACACCTTC.

V gene TRBV6-5 combines with J gene TRBJ1-3, with D maybe TRBD1 (6 bases). This CDR3 region has 15 residues. The V end was cut by 6 bases, the J end by 1 base, with 13 bases between. Germline V gene sequence: CDR1 MNHEY, CDR2 SVGAGI. The DNA for the CDR3 is TGTGCCAGCAGGCGACAGGTAGCTTCTGGAAACACCATATATTTT. Its translation: CASRRQVASGNTIYF.

J is TRBJ1-5 and V is TRBV2; possibly TRBD1 for D (5 bases). The germline gives CDR1 SNHLY, CDR2 FYNNEI. The CDR3 covers 16 residues. V lost 8 bases and J 2 bases, leaving 19 bases between the germline ends. CDR3 residues: CASSQSGGIGNQPQHF. CDR3 bases: TGTGCCAGCTCCCAGAGCGGGGGAATAGGCAATCAGCCCCAGCATTTT.

V gene TRBV2 combines with J gene TRBJ2-7; 9 nucleotides agree with TRBD2. V shed 10 bases, J shed 5 bases, and the junction held 9 bases outside the gene matches. The CDR3 length is 13 residues. The V gene's germline CDR1 is SNHLY and CDR2 FYNNEI. The CDR3 reads CATTGLAIDEQYF. The CDR3 DNA reads as TGTGCCACCACCGGACTAGCGATAGACGAGCAGTACTTC.

The V call is TRBV10-3, the J call TRBJ1-6; TRBD1 matches 7 bases. V dropped 10 bases and J dropped 7; count of bases not matched to a gene: 7. The CDR3 contains 13 residues. Germline loops: CDR1 ENHRY, CDR2 SYGVKD. CDR3 region: CATRDSANSPLHF. In DNA form, the CDR3 reads TGTGCCACGCGGGACAGCGCAAATTCACCCCTCCACTTT.

V is TRBV4-1 and J is TRBJ1-5; 10 bases are shared with TRBD1. There are 15 residues in the CDR3. The junction had 8 bases not matched to a gene; V was cut back by 4 bases and J by 8 bases. In germline, CDR1 is MGHRA, CDR2 YSYEKL. CDR3 coding DNA: TGCGCCAGCAGCCGCAGACAGGGGGCTGGTGAGCCCCAGCATTTT. Its translation: CASSRRQGAGEPQHF.

This clone has only one observation. The gene calls are TRBV29-1 and TRBJ2-7; D not certain. The CDR3 is 13 residues long. V was shortened by 6 bases and J by 0 bases, with 12 bases between the two germline ends. CDR1 and CDR2 from the germline V gene are SQVTM and ANQGSEA. In DNA form, the CDR3 reads TGCAGCGTGAGAGCCAGAAACTCCTACGAGCAGTACTTC. It yields the protein CSVRARNSYEQYF.

This clone has only one observation. This chain links TRBV11-3 with TRBJ2-2; 7 bases match TRBD1. V shed 5 bases and J 3 bases; nucleotides not matched to a gene: 9. CDR1 is SGHNT and CDR2 is YENEEA in the germline V gene. This CDR3 is built from 16 residues. The CDR3 is CASSPPWDSHTGELFF. CDR3 bases: TGTGCCAGCAGCCCGCCGTGGGACAGTCACACCGGGGAGCTGTTTTTT.

This chain links TRBV6-2 or TRBV6-3 with TRBJ2-7, with D tentatively TRBD2 (6 bases). The germline gives CDR1 MNHEY, CDR2 SVGEGT. Between the trimmed V and J ends, which lost 6 bases and 9 bases, there was a span of 21 bases. CDR3 length: 14 residues. CDR3 region: CASSLLPPGLRQYF. CDR3 DNA sequence: TGTGCCAGCAGCCTCCTCCCACCGGGACTCCGGCAGTACTTC.

The chain combines TRBV15 with TRBJ2-2; the D is unclear. The CDR3 is 13 amino acids. Germline V CDR1 and CDR2: LNHNV, YYDKDF (reference sequence). Trimming cost V 1 base and J 3 bases, with 3 bases left between them. CDR3: CATSRAYTGELFF. The CDR3 bases are TGTGCCACCAGCAGAGCCTACACCGGGGAGCTGTTTTTT.

This chain connects TRBV6-2 or TRBV6-3 to TRBJ2-1; D unclear. V dropped 4 bases and J dropped 7 bases, with 20 bases sitting between them. This CDR3 has 16 amino acids. Germline V gene data show CDR1 as MNHEY and CDR2 as SVGEGT. CDR3 residues: CASSSVGDPVWNEQFF. CDR3 nucleotide sequence: TGTGCCAGCAGTTCGGTGGGTGACCCAGTCTGGAATGAGCAGTTCTTC.

The chain uses TRBV19 and TRBJ1-3; D is unclear. The CDR3 is 16 amino acids. V shed 7 bases and J shed 4 bases, with 20 bases lying between them. Germline CDR1 and CDR2: LNHDA and SQIVND (reference sequence). CDR3 in DNA: TGTGCCAGTACCTCCATCTCTCGAGGGTTCGGAAACACCATATATTTT. It is translated as CASTSISRGFGNTIYF.

The rearrangement uses TRBV7-9 and TRBJ2-5; no clear D gene. The CDR3 is 13 residues long. Trimming stripped 2 bases from V and 1 base from J, with 5 bases between. Germline V gene data show CDR1 as SEHNR and CDR2 as FQNEAQ (reference sequence). CDR3 region: CASSLSPQETQYF. CDR3 nucleotides: TGTGCCAGCAGCTTAAGCCCCCAAGAGACCCAGTACTTC.